The sequence of this T cell receptor beta chain was determined in a study of blood T cell repertoires in COVID-19. Produced via immunoSEQ multiplex PCR; TCRdb's table is partial and in-frame only. The sample has around 150,000 clones; around 75% are singletons. This clone was detected a few times. J was trimmed by 6 bases and V by 4 bases; bases with no gene match: 7. CDR1 and CDR2 (germline): LGHDT, YNNKEL (reference sequence). The CDR3 extends over 14 amino acids. This TCR was sampled from a woman aged 80 or over with acute or convalescent COVID-19. Sequencing was carried out using peripheral blood. The chain carries TRBV3-1 (or the pseudogene TRBV3-2) and TRBJ2-7; 9 nucleotides agree with TRBD1. In nucleotides, the CDR3 is TGTGCCAGCAGCCCCGAGGGACAGGGTGGCGAGCAGTACTTC. This codes for CASSPEGQGGEQYF.